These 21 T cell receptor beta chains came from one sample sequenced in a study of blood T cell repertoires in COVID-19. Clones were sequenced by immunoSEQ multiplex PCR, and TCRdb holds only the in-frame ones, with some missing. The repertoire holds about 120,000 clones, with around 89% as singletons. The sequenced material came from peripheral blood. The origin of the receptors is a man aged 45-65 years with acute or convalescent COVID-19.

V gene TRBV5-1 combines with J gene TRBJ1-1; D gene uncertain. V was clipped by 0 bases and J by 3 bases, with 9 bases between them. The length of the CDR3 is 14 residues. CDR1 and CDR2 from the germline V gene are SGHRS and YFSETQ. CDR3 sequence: CASSLGGIDTEAFF. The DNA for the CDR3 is TGCGCCAGCAGCTTGGGAGGGATCGACACTGAAGCTTTCTTT.

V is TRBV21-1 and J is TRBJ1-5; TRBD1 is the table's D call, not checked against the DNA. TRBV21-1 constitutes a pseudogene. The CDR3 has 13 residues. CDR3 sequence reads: CASGEGAGQPQHF. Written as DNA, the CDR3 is TGTGCCAGCGGCGAGGGGGCTGGTCAGCCCCAGCATTTT.

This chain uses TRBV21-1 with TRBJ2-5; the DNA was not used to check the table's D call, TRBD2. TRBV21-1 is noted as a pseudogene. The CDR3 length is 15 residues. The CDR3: CASSKGVGREQTQYF. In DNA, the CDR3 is TGTGCCAGCAGCAAAGGGGTGGGAAGGGAGCAGACCCAGTACTTC.

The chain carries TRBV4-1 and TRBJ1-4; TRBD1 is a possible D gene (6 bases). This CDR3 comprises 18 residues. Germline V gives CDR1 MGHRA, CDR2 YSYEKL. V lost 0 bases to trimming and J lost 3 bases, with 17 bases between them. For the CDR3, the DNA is TGCGCCAGCAGCCAAGATTTGGGGGGGGCTCTAGCTAATGAAAAACTGTTTTTT. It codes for CASSQDLGGALANEKLFF.

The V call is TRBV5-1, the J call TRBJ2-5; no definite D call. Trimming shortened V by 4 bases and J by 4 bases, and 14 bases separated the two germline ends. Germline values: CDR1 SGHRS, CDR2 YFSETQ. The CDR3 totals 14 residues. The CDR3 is CASSLPPNRETQYF. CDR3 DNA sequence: TGCGCCAGCAGCCTACCCCCTAATCGAGAGACCCAGTACTTC.

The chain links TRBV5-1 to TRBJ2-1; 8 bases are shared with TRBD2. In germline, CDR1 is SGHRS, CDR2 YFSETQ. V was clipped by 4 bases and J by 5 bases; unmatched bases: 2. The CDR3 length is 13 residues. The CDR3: CASSKRENNEQFF. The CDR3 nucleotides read TGCGCCAGCAGCAAGCGGGAGAACAATGAGCAGTTCTTC.

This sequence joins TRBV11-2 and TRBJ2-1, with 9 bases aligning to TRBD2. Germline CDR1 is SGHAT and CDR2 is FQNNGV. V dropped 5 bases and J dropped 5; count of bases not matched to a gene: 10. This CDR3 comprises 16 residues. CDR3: CASSRLSGRYNNEQFF. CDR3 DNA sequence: TGTGCCAGCAGCCGTCTAAGCGGGAGGTATAACAATGAGCAGTTCTTC.

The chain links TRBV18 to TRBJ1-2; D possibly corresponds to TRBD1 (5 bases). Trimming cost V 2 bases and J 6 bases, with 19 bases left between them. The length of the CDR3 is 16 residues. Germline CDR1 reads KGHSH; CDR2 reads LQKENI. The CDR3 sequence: CASSPTKGRVNDGYTF. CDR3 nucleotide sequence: TGTGCCAGCTCACCAACAAAGGGCAGGGTGAACGATGGCTACACCTTC.

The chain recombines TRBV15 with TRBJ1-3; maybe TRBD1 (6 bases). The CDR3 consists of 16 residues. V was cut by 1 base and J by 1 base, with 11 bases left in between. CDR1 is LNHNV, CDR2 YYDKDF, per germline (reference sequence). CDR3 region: CATSRGTDRSGNTIYF. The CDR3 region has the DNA TGTGCCACCAGCAGAGGGACAGACCGATCTGGAAACACCATATATTTT.

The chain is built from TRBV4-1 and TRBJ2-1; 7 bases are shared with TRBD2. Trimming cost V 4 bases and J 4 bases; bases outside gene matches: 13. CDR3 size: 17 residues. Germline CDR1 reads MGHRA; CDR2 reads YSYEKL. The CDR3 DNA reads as TGCGCCAGCAGCCGAGAGGGCGGGGGATTGATATACAATGAGCAGTTCTTC. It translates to CASSREGGGLIYNEQFF.

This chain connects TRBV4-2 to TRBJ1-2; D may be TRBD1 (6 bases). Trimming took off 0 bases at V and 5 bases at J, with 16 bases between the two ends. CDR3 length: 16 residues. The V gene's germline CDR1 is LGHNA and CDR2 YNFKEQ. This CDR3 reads CASSQEEAGASYGYTF. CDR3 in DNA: TGTGCCAGCAGCCAAGAGGAGGCAGGGGCCTCTTATGGCTACACCTTC.

CDR3 loop: CSVIDRVRTYGYTF. Written as DNA, the CDR3 is TGCAGCGTGATCGACAGGGTACGGACCTATGGCTACACCTTC. The V gene is TRBV29-1, the J gene TRBJ1-2, with 7 bases aligning to TRBD1. Trimming took 6 bases from V and 4 from J; bases not matched to a gene: 11. Germline-derived CDR1 and CDR2 are SQVTM and ANQGSEA. The CDR3 loop spans 14 amino acids.

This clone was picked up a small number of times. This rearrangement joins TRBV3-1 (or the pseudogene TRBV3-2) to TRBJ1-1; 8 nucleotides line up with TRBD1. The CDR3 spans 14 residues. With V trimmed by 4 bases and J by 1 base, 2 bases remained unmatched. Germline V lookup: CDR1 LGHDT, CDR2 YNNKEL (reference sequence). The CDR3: CASSLDRGNTEAFF. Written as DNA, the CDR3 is TGTGCCAGCAGCCTCGACAGGGGGAACACTGAAGCTTTCTTT.

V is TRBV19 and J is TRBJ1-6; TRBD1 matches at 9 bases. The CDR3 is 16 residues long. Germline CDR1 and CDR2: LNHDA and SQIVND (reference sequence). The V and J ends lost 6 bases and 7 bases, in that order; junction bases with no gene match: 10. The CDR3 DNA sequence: TGTGCCAGTAGCCCTTTACAGGGGGCTTACAATTCACCCCTCCACTTT. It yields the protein CASSPLQGAYNSPLHF.

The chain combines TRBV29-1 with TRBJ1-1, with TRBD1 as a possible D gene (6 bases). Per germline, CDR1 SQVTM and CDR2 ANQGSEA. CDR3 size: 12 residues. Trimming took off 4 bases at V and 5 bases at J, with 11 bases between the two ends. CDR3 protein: CSVGQGWTEAFF. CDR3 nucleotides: TGCAGCGTTGGGCAGGGGTGGACTGAAGCTTTCTTT.

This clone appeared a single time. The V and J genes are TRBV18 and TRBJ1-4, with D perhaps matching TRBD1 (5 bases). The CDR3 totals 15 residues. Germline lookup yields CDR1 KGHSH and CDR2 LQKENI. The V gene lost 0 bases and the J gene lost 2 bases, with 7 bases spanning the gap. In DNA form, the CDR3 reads TGTGCCAGCTCACCACCGGCAGGGACTAATGAAAAACTGTTTTTT. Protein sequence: CASSPPAGTNEKLFF.

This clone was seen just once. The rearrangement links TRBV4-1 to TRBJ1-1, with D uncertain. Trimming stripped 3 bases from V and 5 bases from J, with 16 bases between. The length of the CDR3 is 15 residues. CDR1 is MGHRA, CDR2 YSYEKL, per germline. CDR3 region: CASSQAAPPGTEAFF. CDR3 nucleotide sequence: TGCGCCAGCAGCCAGGCGGCTCCACCGGGGACTGAAGCTTTCTTT.

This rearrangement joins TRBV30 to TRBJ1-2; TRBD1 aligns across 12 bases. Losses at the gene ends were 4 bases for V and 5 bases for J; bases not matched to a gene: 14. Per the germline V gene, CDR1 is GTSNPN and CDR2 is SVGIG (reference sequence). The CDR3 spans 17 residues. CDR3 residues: CAWTPPGTGGGIYGYTF. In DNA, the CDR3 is TGTGCCTGGACCCCTCCGGGGACAGGGGGCGGAATATATGGCTACACCTTC.

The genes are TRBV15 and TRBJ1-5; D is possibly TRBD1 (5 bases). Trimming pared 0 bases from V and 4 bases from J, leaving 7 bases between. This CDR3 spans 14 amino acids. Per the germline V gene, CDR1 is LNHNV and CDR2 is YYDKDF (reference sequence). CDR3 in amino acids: CATSRDQGNQPQHF. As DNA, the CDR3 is TGTGCCACCAGCAGAGATCAGGGTAATCAGCCCCAGCATTTT. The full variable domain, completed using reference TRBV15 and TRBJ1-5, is DAMVIQNPRYQVTQFGKPVTLSCSQTLNHNVMYWYQQKSSQAPKLLFHYYDKDFNNEADTPDNFQSRRPNTSFCFLDIRSPGLGDTAMYLCATSRDQGNQPQHFGDGTRLSIL.

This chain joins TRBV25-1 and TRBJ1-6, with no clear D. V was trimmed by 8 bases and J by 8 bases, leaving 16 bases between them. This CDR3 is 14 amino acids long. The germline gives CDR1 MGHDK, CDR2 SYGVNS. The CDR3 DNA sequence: TGTGCCAGCTCCCGGGGAATCTGGCATTCACCCCTCCACTTT. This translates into CASSRGIWHSPLHF.

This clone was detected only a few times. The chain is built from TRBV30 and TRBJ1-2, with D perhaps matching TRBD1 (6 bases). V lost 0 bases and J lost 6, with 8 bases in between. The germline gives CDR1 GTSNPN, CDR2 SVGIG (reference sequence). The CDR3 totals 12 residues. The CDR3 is CAWSVQGHGYTF. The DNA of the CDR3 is TGTGCCTGGAGTGTACAGGGCCATGGCTACACCTTC.